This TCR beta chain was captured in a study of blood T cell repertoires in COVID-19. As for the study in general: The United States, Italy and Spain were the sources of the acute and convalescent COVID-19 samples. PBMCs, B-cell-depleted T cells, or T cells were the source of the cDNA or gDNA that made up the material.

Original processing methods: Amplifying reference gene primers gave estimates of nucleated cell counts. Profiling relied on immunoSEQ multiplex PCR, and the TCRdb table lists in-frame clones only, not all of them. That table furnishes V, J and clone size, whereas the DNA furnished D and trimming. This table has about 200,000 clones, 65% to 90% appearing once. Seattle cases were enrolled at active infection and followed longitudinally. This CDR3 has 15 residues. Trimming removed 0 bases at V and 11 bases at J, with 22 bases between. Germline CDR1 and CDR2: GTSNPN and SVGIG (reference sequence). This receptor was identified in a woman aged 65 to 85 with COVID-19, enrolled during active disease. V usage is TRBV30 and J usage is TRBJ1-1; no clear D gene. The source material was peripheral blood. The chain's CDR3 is CAWSVEAALPREAFF. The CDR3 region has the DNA TGTGCCTGGAGTGTAGAGGCGGCGCTCCCTCGGGAGGCTTTCTTT.